What follows are 8 T cell receptor beta chains derived from one specimen sequenced in a study of T-cell reconstitution after alpha-beta-depleted transplantation in children. This sample's TCRbeta library carried unique molecular identifier barcodes. Each CDR3 protein gets one entry after TCRdb re-called the PCR reads with MiXCR. Here the sample spans more than 550,000 distinct CDR3 sequences, under 12% being singletons. Source: PBMCs from the stem cell graft donor, taken from the stem cell graft. The receptors shown here come from a human donor who donated a stem cell graft to a child with acute myeloid leukemia.

The V and J genes are TRBV6-2 or TRBV6-3 and TRBJ1-2; D gene ambiguous. Trimming removed 6 bases at V and 4 bases at J, with 12 bases between. Per germline, CDR1 MNHEY and CDR2 SVGEGT. The CDR3 totals 13 residues. For the CDR3, the DNA is TGTGCCAGCAGACGCGACGGAATCTATGGCTACACCTTC. It specifies CASRRDGIYGYTF.

The rearrangement joins TRBV9 to TRBJ2-3, with D perhaps being TRBD1 or TRBD2 (5 bases each). Deletions cut 0 bases from V and 0 bases from J, with 17 bases between. This CDR3 region has 18 residues. Germline CDR1 SGDLS, CDR2 YYNGEE. Here the CDR3 reads CASSVEIQGRDSTDTQYF. CDR3 DNA: TGTGCCAGCAGCGTAGAGATCCAAGGACGGGACAGCACAGATACGCAGTATTTT.

The sample holds a few counts of this clonotype. V and J are TRBV5-1 and TRBJ2-5, with 9 positions matching TRBD2. CDR3 length equals 16 residues. V was clipped by 0 bases and J by 5 bases; unmatched bases: 8. CDR1 and CDR2 from the germline V gene are SGHRS and YFSETQ. CDR3 bases: TGCGCCAGCAGCTTGGTGGCGGGAGGGCCGGAGGAGACCCAGTACTTC. This sequence encodes CASSLVAGGPEETQYF.

In its sample, this clonotype was seen many times. The J gene is TRBJ2-7, the V gene TRBV20-1, with D possibly matching TRBD1 (6 bases). V lost 4 bases to trimming and J lost 6 bases, with 13 bases between them. CDR1 and CDR2 (germline): DFQATT, SNEGSKA (reference sequence). The CDR3 runs 12 residues. The CDR3 DNA sequence: TGCAGTGCTAAAGGGGGAAGCGGCGAGCAGTACTTC. It codes for CSAKGGSGEQYF.

This chain uses TRBV12-3 or TRBV12-4 with TRBJ2-6; 10 bases line up with TRBD2. V lost 6 bases, J lost 1 base, and 3 bases stayed unmatched. CDR3 length: 16 residues. CDR3: CASSLAGESGANVLTF. DNA of the CDR3: TGTGCCAGCAGCCTAGCGGGAGAGTCTGGGGCCAACGTCCTGACTTTC.

This clonotype was seen many times. The DNA for the CDR3 is TGCGCCAGCAGCTCCGGACAGGGAGGTTCTGAAGCTTTCTTT. This translates into CASSSGQGGSEAFF. This chain joins TRBV5-1 and TRBJ1-1, with TRBD1 matching over 8 bases. The germline V gene has CDR1 SGHRS and CDR2 YFSETQ. This CDR3 comprises 14 residues. J was trimmed by 6 bases and V by 3 bases; bases with no gene match: 7.

CDR3 region: CASSPRTGEGNQPQHF. The CDR3 nucleotides read TGTGCCAGCAGTCCAAGGACAGGGGAGGGCAATCAGCCCCAGCATTTT. J is TRBJ1-5 and V is TRBV12-3 or TRBV12-4; 9 bases map to TRBD1. The CDR3 is 16 residues long. With V trimmed by 5 bases and J by 2 bases, 7 bases remained unmatched.

The chain is built from TRBV4-3 and TRBJ2-7; the D call may be TRBD1 or TRBD2 (6 bases each). The CDR3 loop spans 15 amino acids. V was cut by 0 bases and J by 2 bases, with 11 bases left in between. Germline CDR1 is LGHNA and CDR2 is YSLEER. The CDR3 DNA reads as TGCGCCAGCAGCCAAGATAGGGGGGTACCCTACGAGCAGTACTTC. Amino acid sequence: CASSQDRGVPYEQYF.